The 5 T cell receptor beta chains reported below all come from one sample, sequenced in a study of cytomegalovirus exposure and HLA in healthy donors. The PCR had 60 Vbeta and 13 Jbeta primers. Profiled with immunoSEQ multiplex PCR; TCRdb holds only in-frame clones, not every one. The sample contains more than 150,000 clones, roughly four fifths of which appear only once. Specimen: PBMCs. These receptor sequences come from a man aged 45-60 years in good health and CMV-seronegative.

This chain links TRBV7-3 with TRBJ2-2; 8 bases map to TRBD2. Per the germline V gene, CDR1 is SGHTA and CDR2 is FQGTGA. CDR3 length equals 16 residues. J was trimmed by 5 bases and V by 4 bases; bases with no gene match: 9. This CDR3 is CASSYVGGAGTGELFF. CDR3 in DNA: TGTGCCAGCAGCTACGTCGGGGGGGCCGGAACCGGGGAGCTGTTTTTT.

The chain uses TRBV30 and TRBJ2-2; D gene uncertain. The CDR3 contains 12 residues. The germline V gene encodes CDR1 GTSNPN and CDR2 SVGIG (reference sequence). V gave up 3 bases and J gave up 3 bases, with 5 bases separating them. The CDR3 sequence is CAWRLYTGELFF. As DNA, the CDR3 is TGTGCCTGGAGATTATACACCGGGGAGCTGTTTTTT.

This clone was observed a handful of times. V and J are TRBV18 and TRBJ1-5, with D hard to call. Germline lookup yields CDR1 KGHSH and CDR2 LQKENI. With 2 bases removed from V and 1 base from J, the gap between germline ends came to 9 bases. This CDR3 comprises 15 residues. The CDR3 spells CASSPTSGSNQPQHF. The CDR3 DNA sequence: TGTGCCAGCTCACCAACGTCCGGGAGCAATCAGCCCCAGCATTTT.

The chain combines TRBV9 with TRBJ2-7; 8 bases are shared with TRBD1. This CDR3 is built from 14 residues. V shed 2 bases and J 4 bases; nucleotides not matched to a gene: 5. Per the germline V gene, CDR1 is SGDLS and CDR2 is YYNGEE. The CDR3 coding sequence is TGTGCCAGCAGCGTTTCGGACAGGGCATACGAGCAGTACTTC. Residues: CASSVSDRAYEQYF. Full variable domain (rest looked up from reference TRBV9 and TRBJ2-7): DSGVTQTPKHLITATGQRVTLRCSPRSGDLSVYWYQQSLDQGLQFLIQYYNGEERAKGNILERFSAQQFPDLHSELNLSSLELGDSALYFCASSVSDRAYEQYFGPGTRLTVT.

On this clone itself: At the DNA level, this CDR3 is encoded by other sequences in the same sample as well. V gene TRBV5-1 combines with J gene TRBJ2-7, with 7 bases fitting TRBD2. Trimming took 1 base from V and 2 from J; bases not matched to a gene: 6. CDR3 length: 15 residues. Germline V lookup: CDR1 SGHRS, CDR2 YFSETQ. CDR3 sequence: CASSLFGGRAYEQYF. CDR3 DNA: TGCGCCAGCAGCTTGTTTGGTGGGAGGGCCTACGAGCAGTACTTC.